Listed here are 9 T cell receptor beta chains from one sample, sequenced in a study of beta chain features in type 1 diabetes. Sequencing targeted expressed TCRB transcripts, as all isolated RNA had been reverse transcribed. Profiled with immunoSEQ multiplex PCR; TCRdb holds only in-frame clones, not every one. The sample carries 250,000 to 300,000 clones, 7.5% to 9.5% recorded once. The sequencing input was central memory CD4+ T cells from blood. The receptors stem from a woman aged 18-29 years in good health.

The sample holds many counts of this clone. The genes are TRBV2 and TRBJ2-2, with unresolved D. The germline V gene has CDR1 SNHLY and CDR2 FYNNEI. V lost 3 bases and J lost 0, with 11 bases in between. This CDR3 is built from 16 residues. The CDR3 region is CASSEVAVANTGELFF. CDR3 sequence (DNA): TGTGCCAGCAGTGAGGTGGCCGTAGCGAACACCGGGGAGCTGTTTTTT.

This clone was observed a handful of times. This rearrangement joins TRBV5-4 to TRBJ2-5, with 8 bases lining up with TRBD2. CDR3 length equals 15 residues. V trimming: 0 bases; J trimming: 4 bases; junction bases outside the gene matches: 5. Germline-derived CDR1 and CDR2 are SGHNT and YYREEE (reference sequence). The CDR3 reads CASSLAFGGAETQYF. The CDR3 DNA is TGTGCCAGCAGCTTGGCGTTCGGGGGGGCAGAGACCCAGTACTTC.

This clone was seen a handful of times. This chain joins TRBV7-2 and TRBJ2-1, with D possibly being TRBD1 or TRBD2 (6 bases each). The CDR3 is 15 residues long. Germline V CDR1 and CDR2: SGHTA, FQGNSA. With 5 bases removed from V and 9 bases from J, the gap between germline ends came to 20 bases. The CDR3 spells CASSGGSGVHSEQFF. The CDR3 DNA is TGTGCCAGCAGCGGGGGCTCGGGAGTTCACAGTGAGCAGTTCTTC.

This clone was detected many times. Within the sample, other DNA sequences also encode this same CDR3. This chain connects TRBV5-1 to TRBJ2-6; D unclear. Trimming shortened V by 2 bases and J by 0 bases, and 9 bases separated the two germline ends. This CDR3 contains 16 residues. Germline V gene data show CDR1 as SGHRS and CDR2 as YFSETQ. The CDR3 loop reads CASSLNLNSGANVLTF. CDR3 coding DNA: TGCGCCAGCAGCTTAAACCTCAACTCTGGGGCCAACGTCCTGACTTTC.

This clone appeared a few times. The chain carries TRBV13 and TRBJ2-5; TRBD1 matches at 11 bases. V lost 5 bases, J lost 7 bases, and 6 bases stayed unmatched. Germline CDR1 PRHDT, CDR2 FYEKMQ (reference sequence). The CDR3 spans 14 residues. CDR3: CASSPRGTGGTQYF. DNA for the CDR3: TGTGCCAGCAGCCCGAGAGGGACAGGGGGGACCCAGTACTTC.

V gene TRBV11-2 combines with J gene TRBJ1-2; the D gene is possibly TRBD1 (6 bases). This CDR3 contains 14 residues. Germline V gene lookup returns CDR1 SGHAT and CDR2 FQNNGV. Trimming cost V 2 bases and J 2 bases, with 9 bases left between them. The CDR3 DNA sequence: TGTGCCAGCAGCTTAATGACAGGCAACTATGGCTACACCTTC. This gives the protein CASSLMTGNYGYTF.

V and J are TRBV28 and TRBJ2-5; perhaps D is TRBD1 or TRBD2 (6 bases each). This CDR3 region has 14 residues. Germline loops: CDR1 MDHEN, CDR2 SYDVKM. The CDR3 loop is CASEGGSRKETQYF. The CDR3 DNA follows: TGTGCGAGCGAAGGGGGGAGCCGGAAAGAGACCCAGTACTTC.

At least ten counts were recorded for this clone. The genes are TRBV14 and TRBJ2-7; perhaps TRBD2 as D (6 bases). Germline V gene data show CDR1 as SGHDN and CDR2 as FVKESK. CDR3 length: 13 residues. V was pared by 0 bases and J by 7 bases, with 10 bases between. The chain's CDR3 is CASSQDLEGEQYF. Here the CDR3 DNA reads TGTGCCAGCAGCCAAGATCTGGAGGGGGAGCAGTACTTC.

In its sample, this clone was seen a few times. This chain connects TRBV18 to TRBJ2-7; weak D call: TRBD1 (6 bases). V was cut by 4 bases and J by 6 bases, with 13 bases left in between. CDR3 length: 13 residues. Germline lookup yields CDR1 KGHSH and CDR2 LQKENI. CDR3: CASSLSGQAEQYV. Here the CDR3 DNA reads TGTGCCAGCTCACTATCGGGACAAGCCGAGCAGTACGTC.